The 21 T cell receptor beta chains below all came from one sample that was sequenced in a study of shared clonotypes between healthy human individuals (dated by TCRdb to about 2020). Receptors were amplified or captured by the immunoSEQ multiplex PCR assay. The immuneACCESS repertoire file appears here via TCRdb, limited to in-frame rearrangements. These files lack a portion of the clones; in checked studies, under half of the deficit traces to unresolved V genes, and the cause of the others is not known. The table for this sample lists around 1.9 million clones; about 93% of them were counted only once. The ten largest account for 1.7% of the sample. CD8 naive samples were obtained by positive selection for CCR7 among CD45RO-negative cells, yielding a CD45RA+CCR7+ population from which TemRA cells were excluded. The sequencing sample was made of naive CD8+ T cells from PBMCs. The sample's cell subset or site label, decoded: CD45RA+CCR7+. These receptors were obtained from a man in his late teens or twenties in good health. Some clones in this sample may be carry-over from other donors' samples.

The V and J genes are TRBV4-2 and TRBJ2-1; D gene unclear. The germline V gene encodes CDR1 LGHNA and CDR2 YNFKEQ. The V and J ends lost 0 bases and 1 base respectively, with 7 bases between them. CDR3 size: 15 residues. CDR3 DNA: TGTGCCAGCAGCCAAGAGGGAAAATCCTACAATGAGCAGTTCTTC. Its translation is CASSQEGKSYNEQFF.

The CDR3 DNA is TGTGCCAGCAGCAAACTGGCGGGGAACACTGAAGCTTTCTTT. Amino acids: CASSKLAGNTEAFF. This chain links TRBV27 with TRBJ1-1; D not resolved. V lost 6 bases and J lost 1, with 12 bases in between. The CDR3 is 14 amino acids. Germline values: CDR1 MNHEY, CDR2 SMNVEV (reference sequence).

This clone was counted between two and nine times. The V gene is TRBV4-1, the J gene TRBJ1-1; D is unclear. The CDR3 has 14 residues. With 4 bases removed from V and 1 base from J, the gap between germline ends came to 10 bases. Germline CDR1 reads MGHRA; CDR2 reads YSYEKL. The CDR3 reads CASSLREENTEAFF. The DNA of the CDR3 is TGCGCCAGCAGCCTTCGGGAGGAGAACACTGAAGCTTTCTTT.

This clone appeared a single time. The V and J genes are TRBV19 and TRBJ2-7; TRBD1 matches 7 bases. J lost 5 bases, V lost 5 bases, and 9 bases had no gene match. Germline loops: CDR1 LNHDA, CDR2 SQIVND (reference sequence). This CDR3 spans 14 amino acids. Written as DNA, the CDR3 is TGTGCCAGTAGTCCCTTGGACAGGCGGGACGAGCAGTACTTC. Amino acid sequence: CASSPLDRRDEQYF.

The chain employs TRBV5-1 and TRBJ2-4, with D perhaps matching TRBD1 or TRBD2 (5 bases each). Trimming pared 1 base from V and 8 bases from J, leaving 13 bases between. The germline gives CDR1 SGHRS, CDR2 YFSETQ. The CDR3 covers 14 residues. DNA of the CDR3: TGCGCCAGCAGCTTGCCAGGGAGCGCGGACATTCAGTACTTC. It specifies CASSLPGSADIQYF.

The chain joins TRBV6-4 to TRBJ2-1; D not resolved. The CDR3 totals 16 residues. Trimming took off 3 bases at V and 9 bases at J, with 21 bases between the two ends. Per germline, CDR1 MRHNA and CDR2 SNTAGT. CDR3 sequence (DNA): TGTGCCAGCAGTGAGGCCTTAGTGCCCCGAGTATCTGAGCAGTTCTTC. It is translated as CASSEALVPRVSEQFF.

Concerning this clone itself: Different DNA sequences within this sample yield the same CDR3. The V gene is TRBV7-9, the J gene TRBJ1-4, with D possibly being TRBD1 (5 bases). The germline V gene encodes CDR1 SEHNR and CDR2 FQNEAQ (reference sequence). The CDR3 covers 14 residues. V was shortened by 2 bases and J by 8 bases, with 12 bases between the two germline ends. CDR3 nucleotides: TGTGCCAGCAGCTTACAGGGCGGTGGGGAAAAACTGTTTTTT. As protein: CASSLQGGGEKLFF.

This clone was detected once. The chain joins TRBV5-4 to TRBJ2-2, with 9 bases aligning to TRBD2. The V and J ends lost 1 base and 7 bases, in that order; junction bases with no gene match: 11. CDR3 size: 17 residues. Germline CDR1 reads SGHNT; CDR2 reads YYREEE (reference sequence). The CDR3 sequence: CASSLPGLAGVSGELFF. For the CDR3, the DNA is TGTGCCAGCAGCTTGCCTGGGTTAGCGGGAGTGAGCGGGGAGCTGTTTTTT.

This chain connects TRBV7-9 to TRBJ1-1; D gene unclear. Looked up from germline, CDR1 is SEHNR and CDR2 is FQNEAQ (reference sequence). V was trimmed by 5 bases and J by 5 bases, leaving 18 bases between them. This CDR3 is 15 amino acids long. CDR3 amino acids: CASSPPLGSVTEAFF. The DNA of the CDR3 is TGTGCCAGCAGCCCGCCTTTGGGGTCTGTTACTGAAGCTTTCTTT.

V and J are TRBV28 and TRBJ2-7; D uncertain. The germline V gene has CDR1 MDHEN and CDR2 SYDVKM. This CDR3 comprises 17 residues. Trimming took off 5 bases at V and 1 base at J, with 21 bases between the two ends. CDR3: CASSPHNLLHRSYEQYF. CDR3 DNA: TGTGCCAGCAGTCCCCATAACTTGCTCCACCGATCCTACGAGCAGTACTTC.

The DNA for the CDR3 is TGCAGCGTTGTAAACGTCCCCTACGAGCAGTACTTC. This sequence encodes CSVVNVPYEQYF. V is TRBV29-1 and J is TRBJ2-7; no clear D gene. This CDR3 is 12 amino acids long. V was shortened by 4 bases and J by 2 bases, with 9 bases between the two germline ends. Looked up from germline, CDR1 is SQVTM and CDR2 is ANQGSEA.

The V call is TRBV7-9, the J call TRBJ2-1; 8 nucleotides match TRBD2. The CDR3 is 16 amino acids. Germline CDR1 reads SEHNR; CDR2 reads FQNEAQ (reference sequence). Trimming took 1 base from V and 6 from J; bases not matched to a gene: 8. In DNA, the CDR3 is TGTGCCAGCAGCTTAGAGGCGGGAGGCGTGGTCAATGAGCAGTTCTTC. Amino acids: CASSLEAGGVVNEQFF.

J is TRBJ1-1 and V is TRBV9; unclear D gene. CDR1 is SGDLS and CDR2 is YYNGEE in the germline V gene. V dropped 0 bases and J dropped 6 bases, with 9 bases sitting between them. CDR3 length equals 13 residues. The chain's CDR3 is CASSVASRSEAFF. CDR3 nucleotides: TGTGCCAGCAGCGTAGCCAGTCGGTCTGAAGCTTTCTTT.

Remarks on this clone: Other nucleotide sequences in the sample specify the same CDR3. The rearrangement joins TRBV19 to TRBJ1-1; no clear D. The CDR3 is 13 amino acids. V dropped 3 bases and J dropped 2 bases, with 7 bases sitting between them. CDR1 and CDR2 (germline): LNHDA, SQIVND (reference sequence). Here the CDR3 reads CASSISRNTEAFF. The CDR3, as DNA: TGTGCCAGTAGTATTAGTAGAAACACTGAAGCTTTCTTT.

The rearrangement joins TRBV19 to TRBJ1-5, with D perhaps TRBD1 (5 bases). Germline V gene lookup returns CDR1 LNHDA and CDR2 SQIVND (reference sequence). Trimming took off 6 bases at V and 1 base at J, with 16 bases between the two ends. CDR3 length equals 16 residues. CDR3 residues: CASRASHRDSNQPQHF. CDR3 in DNA: TGTGCCAGTAGGGCCTCACACCGGGACAGCAATCAGCCCCAGCATTTT.

The chain couples TRBV28 to TRBJ1-2, with TRBD1 matching over 7 bases. Germline V gene lookup returns CDR1 MDHEN and CDR2 SYDVKM. The CDR3 length is 21 residues. The ends lost 5 bases at V and 4 bases at J; junction bases unmatched: 28. The CDR3 nucleotides are TGTGCCAGCAGTCTCCCCGGGGAAACAGGGGAAAAGTCATTTTCGGGCTATGGCTACACCTTC. Translation: CASSLPGETGEKSFSGYGYTF.

The J gene is TRBJ2-3, the V gene TRBV29-1; TRBD2 matches 10 bases. Germline V gene sequence: CDR1 SQVTM, CDR2 ANQGSEA. V lost 4 bases, J lost 5 bases, and 6 bases stayed unmatched. CDR3 size: 14 residues. CDR3 sequence: CSVVPSGRRDTQYF. CDR3 sequence (DNA): TGCAGCGTTGTGCCTAGCGGGAGAAGAGATACGCAGTATTTT.

CDR3 sequence: CASSELGQGNNYEQFF. The CDR3 DNA follows: TGCGCCAGCAGTGAATTGGGCCAGGGTAATAACTATGAGCAGTTCTTC. The rearrangement uses TRBV10-2 and TRBJ2-1, with D possibly being TRBD1 (5 bases). The CDR3 totals 16 residues. V lost 3 bases, J lost 8 bases, and 20 bases lay in between. In germline, CDR1 is WSHSY, CDR2 SAAADI.

The chain joins TRBV7-9 to TRBJ2-6; a possible D gene is TRBD1 (5 bases). The CDR3 is made up of 15 amino acids. V was shortened by 2 bases and J by 2 bases, with 7 bases between the two germline ends. The V gene's germline CDR1 is SEHNR and CDR2 FQNEAQ (reference sequence). This CDR3 reads CASSLWGPGANVLTF. The CDR3 DNA sequence: TGTGCCAGCAGCTTATGGGGCCCTGGGGCCAACGTCCTGACTTTC.

Note on this clone: Other DNA sequences within the sample encode an identical CDR3. V is TRBV5-6 and J is TRBJ2-7; 7 bases agree with TRBD1. CDR1 and CDR2 from the germline V gene are SGHDT and YYEEEE. The V segment lost 3 bases and the J segment 1 base; nucleotides outside the gene matches: 4. The CDR3 sequence is 14 residues long. The CDR3 region has the DNA TGTGCCAGCAGCTCCGGGACAGCGTCCTACGAGCAGTACTTC. Translating gives CASSSGTASYEQYF.

In regard to this clone: Other DNA sequences in the same sample also yield this CDR3. The chain couples TRBV27 to TRBJ2-7; D unresolved. V lost 0 bases to trimming and J lost 2 bases, with 11 bases between them. The CDR3 spans 15 residues. Germline CDR1 is MNHEY and CDR2 is SMNVEV (reference sequence). CDR3 DNA: TGTGCCAGCAGTTTATCAGGCCGAGGCCCCTACGAGCAGTACTTC. Protein: CASSLSGRGPYEQYF.